The clone carrying this T cell receptor (beta chain) appeared a few times. The data derive from a study of blood T cell repertoires in COVID-19. Background on the study: Researchers got acute and convalescent COVID-19 samples from the United States, Italy and Spain.

The CDR3 runs to 12 residues. The authors' processing: Amplified reference gene primers provided the basis for estimating nucleated cell counts. Using immunoSEQ multiplex PCR, the repertoire was profiled, and TCRdb retains in-frame clones only, with some absent. Clone size and V and J calls were adopted from that table, with D and trimming inferred from the DNA. Here the sample spans over 200,000 clones, 70% to 85% being singletons. The clonotype originates from a man between 40 and 49 years old who had recovered from COVID-19. The chain links TRBV21-1 to TRBJ2-7; the table assigns TRBD1, which was not confirmed against the DNA. TRBV21-1 is listed as a pseudogene. Input material: peripheral blood. CDR3 sequence (DNA): TGTGCCAGCACGGGACAGGACTACGAGCAGTACTTC. It yields the protein CASTGQDYEQYF.